The clone carrying this T cell receptor (beta chain) was observed a handful of times. The antigen is undetermined. This CDR3 is 16 amino acids long. Germline CDR1 reads SGHVS; CDR2 reads FNYEAQ. Trimming cost V 2 bases and J 4 bases; bases outside gene matches: 4. The data belong to a study of yellow fever vaccine responses in identical twins. The study, taken as a whole, reports: Twins' T cell vaccine responses reportedly looked partly convergent, partly personalized.

A single record per CDR3 protein comes from TCRdb applying MiXCR to the RT-PCR reads. The sample has tens of thousands of distinct CDR3 sequences, 77% seen once. The receptor was isolated from a woman under 30 who received the yellow fever vaccine. The sequences come from T cells from blood (PBMCs), unsorted or a sorted subset (not recorded which), collected before or after yellow fever vaccination (not recorded which). V and J are TRBV7-6 and TRBJ2-1, with 11 bases identical to TRBD2. The CDR3 DNA follows: TGTGCCAGCAGCTTACTTCTAGCGGGGGGTTACAATGAGCAGTTCTTC. Its translation is CASSLLLAGGYNEQFF.